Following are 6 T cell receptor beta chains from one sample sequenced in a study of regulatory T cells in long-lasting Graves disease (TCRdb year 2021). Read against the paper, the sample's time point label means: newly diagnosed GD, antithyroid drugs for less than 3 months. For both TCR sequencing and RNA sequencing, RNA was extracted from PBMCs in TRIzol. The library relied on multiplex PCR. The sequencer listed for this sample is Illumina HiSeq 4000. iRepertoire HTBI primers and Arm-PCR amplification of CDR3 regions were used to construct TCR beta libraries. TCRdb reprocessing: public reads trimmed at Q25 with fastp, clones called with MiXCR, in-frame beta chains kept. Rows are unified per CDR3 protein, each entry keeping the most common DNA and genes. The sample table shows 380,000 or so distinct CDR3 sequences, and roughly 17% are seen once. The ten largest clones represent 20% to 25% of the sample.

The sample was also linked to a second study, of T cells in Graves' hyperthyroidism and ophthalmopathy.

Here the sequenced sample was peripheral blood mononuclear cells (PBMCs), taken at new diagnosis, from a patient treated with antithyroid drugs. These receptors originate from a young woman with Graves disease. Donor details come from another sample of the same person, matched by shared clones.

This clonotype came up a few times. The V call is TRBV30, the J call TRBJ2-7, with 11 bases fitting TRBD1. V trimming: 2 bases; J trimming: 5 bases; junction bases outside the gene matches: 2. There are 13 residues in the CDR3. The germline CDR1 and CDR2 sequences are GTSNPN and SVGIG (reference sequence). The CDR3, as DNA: TGTGCCTGGAGTAAGGGACAGGGGGACGAGCAGTACTTC. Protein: CAWSKGQGDEQYF.

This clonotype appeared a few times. The CDR3 reads CASSYSPLSRIRSYEQYF. In DNA, the CDR3 is TGTGCCAGCAGTTACTCTCCTTTGTCCAGGATCCGCTCCTACGAGCAGTACTTC. The V and J genes are TRBV6-5 and TRBJ2-7; D gene unclear. The germline V gene has CDR1 MNHEY and CDR2 SVGAGI. V dropped 0 bases and J dropped 0 bases, with 18 bases sitting between them. The length of the CDR3 is 18 residues.

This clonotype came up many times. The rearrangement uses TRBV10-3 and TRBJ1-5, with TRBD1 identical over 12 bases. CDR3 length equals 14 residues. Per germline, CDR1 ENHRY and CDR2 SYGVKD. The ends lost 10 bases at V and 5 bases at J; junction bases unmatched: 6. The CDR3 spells CATWGQGAHQPQHF. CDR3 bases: TGTGCCACCTGGGGACAGGGGGCTCATCAGCCCCAGCATTTT.

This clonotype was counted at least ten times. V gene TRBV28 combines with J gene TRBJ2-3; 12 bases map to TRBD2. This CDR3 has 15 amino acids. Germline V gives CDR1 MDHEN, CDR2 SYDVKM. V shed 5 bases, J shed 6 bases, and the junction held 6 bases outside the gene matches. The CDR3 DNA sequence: TGTGCCAGCAGTGCCCCTAGCGGGGGGGTCGATACGCAGTATTTT. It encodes CASSAPSGGVDTQYF. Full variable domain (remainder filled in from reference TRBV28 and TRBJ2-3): DVKVTQSSRYLVKRTGEKVFLECVQDMDHENMFWYRQDPGLGLRLIYFSYDVKMKEKGDIPEGYSVSREKKERFSLILESASTNQTSMYLCASSAPSGGVDTQYFGPGTRLTVL.

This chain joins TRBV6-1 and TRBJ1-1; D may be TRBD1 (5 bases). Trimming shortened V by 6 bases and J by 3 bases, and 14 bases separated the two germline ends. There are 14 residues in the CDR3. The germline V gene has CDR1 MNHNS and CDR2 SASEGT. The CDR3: CASSGTWGDTEAFF. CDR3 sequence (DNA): TGTGCCAGCAGCGGGACCTGGGGGGACACTGAAGCTTTCTTT.

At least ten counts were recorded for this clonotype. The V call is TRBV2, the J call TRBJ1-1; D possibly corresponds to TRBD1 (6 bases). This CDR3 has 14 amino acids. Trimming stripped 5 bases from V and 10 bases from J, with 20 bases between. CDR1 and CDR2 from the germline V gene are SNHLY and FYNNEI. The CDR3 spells CASSSTGPLGLAFF. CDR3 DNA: TGTGCCAGCAGTTCGACAGGTCCCCTAGGGTTAGCTTTCTTT. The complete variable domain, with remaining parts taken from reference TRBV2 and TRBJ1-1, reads EPEVTQTPSHQVTQMGQEVILRCVPISNHLYFYWYRQILGQKVEFLVSFYNNEISEKSEIFDDQFSVERPDGSNFTLKIRSTKLEDSAMYFCASSSTGPLGLAFFGQGTRLTVV.